The source of this T cell receptor beta chain is a study of beta chain features in type 1 diabetes. The germline CDR1 and CDR2 sequences are LNHDA and SQIVND (reference sequence). V trimming: 3 bases; J trimming: 3 bases; junction bases outside the gene matches: 1. The CDR3 length is 13 residues. Findings and limits, study-wide: Moderately but significantly shorter TCRB CDR3s were found in Type 1 diabetes patients in all four CD4+ subsets.

This clone showed up just a few times. Its target is unknown. What was sequenced were expressed TCRB transcripts, since all of the isolated RNA had been reverse transcribed. Repertoires were generated with immunoSEQ multiplex PCR, while TCRdb's copy carries only in-frame clones and drops some. The table records 300,000 to 450,000 clones, about 12% of them present only once. The sequencing input was naive CD4+ T cells from blood. The V and J genes are TRBV19 and TRBJ2-5; 7 nucleotides agree with TRBD2. The source is a woman aged 18-29 years with type 1 diabetes. CDR3 nucleotide sequence: TGTGCCAGTAGTATTGCGGGGGAAGAGACCCAGTACTTC. It yields the protein CASSIAGEETQYF.